This T cell receptor (beta chain) was observed in a study of T cell repertoires in cytomegalovirus infection. Overall study: Public TCR beta signatures marked donors with CMV infection and the matching HLA.

This clonotype was counted only a few times. Its cognate antigen is unknown. TCRdb analysed the reads with MiXCR anew, one entry per CDR3 protein. The table has roughly 500,000 distinct CDR3 sequences, 25% to 35% seen once. The ends lost 0 bases at V and 6 bases at J; junction bases unmatched: 7. Germline V CDR1 and CDR2: SGHVS, FQNEAQ. The CDR3 totals 16 residues. Study conclusions and caveats: What dominated the ex vivo response were HLA-C-restricted CMV-specific TCR beta clonotypes.

Source: cultured PBMCs, taken from culture after CMV antigen stimulation. The V call is TRBV7-8, the J call TRBJ2-7; 11 bases match TRBD2. The source of this sequence is a human donor in good health (CMV status not recorded). Some clones in this sample may be carry-over from other donors' samples. As DNA, the CDR3 is TGTGCCAGCAGCTTAGCTATACTAGCGGGAGAAGGCGAGCAGTACTTC. Protein: CASSLAILAGEGEQYF.